The 26 T cell receptor beta chains given below trace back to one sample, sequenced in a study of shared clonotypes between healthy human individuals. The table came from immunoSEQ multiplex PCR; TCRdb's copy has only in-frame clones and leaves some out. The table includes 640,000 or so clones, approximately 79% detected once. Sequences were obtained from memory CD4+ T cells sorted from blood. Subset in this sample: CD45RA-negative fraction. The receptors here all came from a woman aged 30 to 39 in good health.

The chain couples TRBV9 to TRBJ2-7, with 10 bases that match TRBD2. This CDR3 comprises 17 residues. Germline loops: CDR1 SGDLS, CDR2 YYNGEE. J was trimmed by 4 bases and V by 4 bases; bases with no gene match: 14. The CDR3 DNA sequence: TGTGCCAGCAGCCCCTCAGGGGGGACTAGCGTTTCGTACGAGCAGTACTTC. It translates to CASSPSGGTSVSYEQYF.

The chain recombines TRBV28 with TRBJ2-1; 8 bases map to TRBD2. The CDR3 runs 12 residues. Trimming cost V 6 bases and J 9 bases; bases outside gene matches: 4. Looked up from germline, CDR1 is MDHEN and CDR2 is SYDVKM. DNA for the CDR3: TGTGCCAGCAGCTACCTAGCGGGTGAGCAGTTCTTC. Amino acids: CASSYLAGEQFF.

The V and J genes are TRBV30 and TRBJ2-7; D is ambiguous. The CDR3 has 12 residues. Germline lookup yields CDR1 GTSNPN and CDR2 SVGIG (reference sequence). V was clipped by 3 bases and J by 5 bases, with 11 bases between them. The CDR3 is CAWRGLPHEQYF. In nucleotides, the CDR3 is TGTGCCTGGAGAGGGCTACCGCACGAGCAGTACTTC.

This clone has only one observation. This chain uses TRBV5-4 with TRBJ1-1; TRBD1 is a possible D gene (6 bases). Germline V gene sequence: CDR1 SGHNT, CDR2 YYREEE (reference sequence). The germline V and J ends were trimmed by 0 bases and 5 bases, with 14 bases remaining between them. The CDR3 is 15 residues long. The DNA of the CDR3 is TGTGCCAGCAGCTTGGCTGGGATGGGGGCAACTGAAGCTTTCTTT. Translating gives CASSLAGMGATEAFF.

The chain is built from TRBV30 and TRBJ2-7, with 7 bases fitting TRBD1. The V gene's germline CDR1 is GTSNPN and CDR2 SVGIG (reference sequence). The CDR3 is made up of 13 amino acids. Trimming at V came to 3 bases and at J to 0 bases, leaving 2 bases not matched to a gene. CDR3 in amino acids: CAWRAGGSYEQYF. The CDR3 region has the DNA TGTGCCTGGAGGGCAGGGGGCTCCTACGAGCAGTACTTC.

This clone was seen once. The chain carries TRBV7-8 and TRBJ2-2; TRBD2 matches 9 bases. The CDR3 is 16 amino acids. V shed 5 bases, J shed 6 bases, and the junction held 10 bases outside the gene matches. Looked up from germline, CDR1 is SGHVS and CDR2 is FQNEAQ. Here the CDR3 DNA reads TGTGCCAGCAGCCGCATGTTGAAGCGGGAGGCCGGGGAGCTGTTTTTT. Amino acids: CASSRMLKREAGELFF.

Written as DNA, the CDR3 is TGTGCCAGCGGGGAAGGGATTGGAGAGCAGTACTTC. Amino acids: CASGEGIGEQYF. The V gene is TRBV25-1, the J gene TRBJ2-7; unclear D gene. CDR1 is MGHDK and CDR2 is SYGVNS in the germline V gene. The CDR3 extends over 12 amino acids. The V and J ends lost 8 bases and 7 bases respectively, with 15 bases between them.

A remark on this clone: A much larger clone sits a single nucleotide away, making a read error possible. The sample carries other DNA sequences with the same CDR3. This chain links TRBV30 with TRBJ2-7, with TRBD2 matching 7 bases. The CDR3 loop spans 12 amino acids. CDR1 GTSNPN and CDR2 SVGIG come from the germline V gene (reference sequence). CDR3 residues: CAPRGVSYEQYF. CDR3 sequence (DNA): TGTGCCCCCCGGGGGGTTTCCTACGAGCAGTACTTT.

This clone has more than one count but fewer than ten. CDR3 sequence (DNA): TGTGCCACCGGGACTAGCGGGAGAAGTGAGCAGTTCTTC. Amino acids: CATGTSGRSEQFF. The V gene is TRBV10-3, the J gene TRBJ2-1, with 14 bases aligning to TRBD2. J lost 9 bases, V lost 10 bases, and 5 bases had no gene match. Germline CDR1 and CDR2: ENHRY and SYGVKD. This CDR3 is built from 13 residues.

The chain is built from TRBV30 and TRBJ2-2; no clear D gene. Germline V gene sequence: CDR1 GTSNPN, CDR2 SVGIG (reference sequence). The CDR3 covers 11 residues. The V and J ends lost 1 base and 5 bases respectively, with 2 bases between them. In DNA form, the CDR3 reads TGTGCCTGGAGTGGAACCGGGGAGCTGTTTTTT. Translation: CAWSGTGELFF. Supplemented by reference TRBV30 and TRBJ2-2, the full variable domain reads SQTIHQWPATLVQPVGSPLSLECTVEGTSNPNLYWYRQAAGRGLQLLFYSVGIGQISSEVPQNLSASRPQDRQFILSSKKLLLSDSGFYLCAWSGTGELFFGEGSRLTVL.

The V and J genes are TRBV19 and TRBJ1-3, with D perhaps TRBD1 (6 bases). Per germline, CDR1 LNHDA and CDR2 SQIVND (reference sequence). The CDR3 runs 16 residues. Trimming left V 9 bases short and J 4 bases short, with 22 bases between. The CDR3 reads CASRQEGALSGNTIYF. The CDR3 DNA reads as TGTGCCAGCCGACAGGAAGGCGCCCTGTCGGGAAACACCATATATTTT.

V is TRBV12-5 and J is TRBJ2-5; possible D gene TRBD2, 6 bases. The CDR3 sequence is 13 residues long. Germline-derived CDR1 and CDR2 are LGHNT and FRNRAP. Trimming removed 6 bases at V and 5 bases at J, with 13 bases between. The CDR3 region has the DNA TGTGCTAGTGGACCGATTGGGGGGGAGACCCAGTACTTC. It yields the protein CASGPIGGETQYF.

V usage is TRBV7-8 and J usage is TRBJ1-2; D is unresolved. This CDR3 region has 15 residues. Germline values: CDR1 SGHVS, CDR2 FQNEAQ. The germline V and J ends were trimmed by 0 bases and 2 bases, with 10 bases remaining between them. CDR3 loop: CASSLAGGSNYGYTF. CDR3 in DNA: TGTGCCAGCAGCTTAGCAGGAGGGTCCAACTATGGCTACACCTTC.

This clone has just a few counts. The rearrangement uses TRBV27 and TRBJ2-1; D gene uncertain. CDR1 is MNHEY, CDR2 SMNVEV, per germline (reference sequence). The V gene lost 7 bases and the J gene lost 1 base, with 11 bases spanning the gap. This CDR3 spans 14 amino acids. The CDR3 spells CASNRGASYNEQFF. The CDR3 DNA reads as TGTGCCAGCAATCGCGGAGCATCCTACAATGAGCAGTTCTTC.

V usage is TRBV5-1 and J usage is TRBJ2-5; TRBD1 matches 7 bases. Germline values: CDR1 SGHRS, CDR2 YFSETQ. Unmatched junction bases numbered 5, after V lost 7 bases and J lost 2 bases. The CDR3 sequence is 13 residues long. CDR3: CASGQTGQETQYF. The CDR3 nucleotides read TGCGCCAGCGGACAGACAGGGCAAGAGACCCAGTACTTC.

Note on this clone: The same CDR3 can be traced to other DNA sequences in this sample. The rearrangement links TRBV2 to TRBJ2-2; D not resolved. CDR1 and CDR2 from the germline V gene are SNHLY and FYNNEI. The CDR3 is made up of 13 amino acids. V was clipped by 6 bases and J by 1 base, with 6 bases between them. CDR3 sequence (DNA): TGTGCCAGCAGGAGACAGAACACCGGGGAGCTGTTTTTT. This sequence encodes CASRRQNTGELFF.

V and J are TRBV6-1 and TRBJ1-1; D gene unclear. The CDR3 covers 12 residues. V was pared by 10 bases and J by 2 bases, with 11 bases between. Germline V gene sequence: CDR1 MNHNS, CDR2 SASEGT. In nucleotides, the CDR3 is TGTGCCACCGGACGGCGTAACACTGAAGCTTTCTTT. Translating it yields CATGRRNTEAFF.

The chain couples TRBV5-1 to TRBJ2-7; possible D gene TRBD2, 7 bases. This CDR3 region has 15 residues. The germline V and J ends were trimmed by 2 bases and 2 bases, with 14 bases remaining between them. Germline V gives CDR1 SGHRS, CDR2 YFSETQ. In DNA, the CDR3 is TGCGCCAGCAGCTTTGAAGGGGGGGCCCCCTACGAGCAGTACTTC. As protein: CASSFEGGAPYEQYF.

The V gene is TRBV5-1, the J gene TRBJ2-3; 9 bases match TRBD2. V shed 4 bases and J 3 bases; nucleotides not matched to a gene: 15. Germline values: CDR1 SGHRS, CDR2 YFSETQ. The CDR3 spans 18 residues. CDR3 residues: CASSNLMSGRSATDTQYF. The CDR3 bases are TGCGCCAGCAGCAACTTAATGAGCGGGAGGTCTGCGACAGATACGCAGTATTTT.

With regard to this clone: One junction end disagrees with the germline gene, perhaps due to a read error. The chain combines TRBV4-1 with TRBJ2-1, with a possible D match to TRBD1 (6 bases). From germline, CDR1 is MGHRA and CDR2 YSYEKL. There are 15 residues in the CDR3. The CDR3 region has the DNA TGCGCCAGCAACCAAGTCAGGACAGACATGCGAGAGCAGTTCTTC. Amino acid sequence: CASNQVRTDMREQFF.

CDR3 sequence: CASRRDTRYEKLFF. The CDR3 DNA is TGCGCCAGCCGCCGGGACACCCGATATGAAAAACTGTTTTTT. The chain combines TRBV5-1 with TRBJ1-4; TRBD1 might be the D (6 bases). CDR3 size: 14 residues. Germline lookup yields CDR1 SGHRS and CDR2 YFSETQ. V lost 7 bases, J lost 6 bases, and 16 bases lay in between.

In its sample, this clone was seen a few times. Here the CDR3 DNA reads TGTGCCAGCAGCTTAGCGCTGCTAGGGGCCGAGCAGTTCTTC. It specifies CASSLALLGAEQFF. The V gene is TRBV11-1, the J gene TRBJ2-1; possibly TRBD1 for D (5 bases). Germline-derived CDR1 and CDR2 are SGHAT and FQDESV (reference sequence). The CDR3 extends over 14 amino acids. V shed 0 bases and J shed 10 bases, with 13 bases lying between them.

The rearrangement joins TRBV7-2 to TRBJ2-3; 7 bases line up with TRBD2. V trimming: 3 bases; J trimming: 2 bases; junction bases outside the gene matches: 11. The germline V gene encodes CDR1 SGHTA and CDR2 FQGNSA. The CDR3 consists of 17 residues. This chain's CDR3 is CASSFRGVAVTTDTQYF. The DNA for the CDR3 is TGTGCCAGCAGCTTTCGGGGGGTAGCGGTGACCACAGATACGCAGTATTTT.

This clone has more than one count but fewer than ten. The chain links TRBV6-6 to TRBJ1-2; 7 nucleotides match TRBD1. There are 14 residues in the CDR3. V lost 6 bases, J lost 5 bases, and 9 bases stayed unmatched. Germline-derived CDR1 and CDR2 are MNHNY and SVGAGI (reference sequence). As DNA, the CDR3 is TGTGCCAGCAGCCAGGGGGTTCTCCCTTATGGCTACACCTTC. This codes for CASSQGVLPYGYTF.

This chain connects TRBV5-1 to TRBJ1-5, with 10 bases aligning to TRBD1. Germline lookup yields CDR1 SGHRS and CDR2 YFSETQ. V dropped 4 bases and J dropped 5; count of bases not matched to a gene: 3. The CDR3 is 14 amino acids. CDR3: CASSPGTGDQPQHF. CDR3 nucleotides: TGCGCCAGCAGCCCGGGGACAGGGGATCAGCCCCAGCATTTT.

CDR3: CASSPRLAGNEQFF. The CDR3 DNA is TGTGCCAGCTCACCTAGACTAGCGGGAAATGAGCAGTTCTTC. V gene TRBV11-1 combines with J gene TRBJ2-1; the match to TRBD2 covers 11 bases. Trimming removed 8 bases from V and 7 bases from J; junction bases left unmatched: 7. In germline, CDR1 is SGHAT, CDR2 FQDESV (reference sequence). The CDR3 consists of 14 residues.